Listed here is a single TCR beta chain. The specificity of this receptor is unknown. No base quality values were provided; no much bigger clone lies one nucleotide off. Whole blood was collected in K2EDTA tubes by collaborating institutions according to the institutions' own protocols. For TCRbeta analysis, collaborators shipped samples as frozen whole blood, isolated PBMCs, or DNA extracted from either of those sample types. The data belong to a study of blood T cell repertoires in COVID-19 (dated by TCRdb to the early 2020s). Background on the whole study: Samples covering the acute and convalescent phases of COVID-19 were provided by collaborators in the United States, Italy and Spain. The prospective study material was composed of cDNA or gDNA derived from T cells, B-cell-depleted T cells, or PBMCs. Deeply sampled blood TCRbeta repertoires from subjects exposed to, actively infected with, or recovered from COVID-19 were included in the dataset. The repertoires were made available in a free public database intended to serve as a resource for research on the immune response to SARS-CoV-2. Samples came from the ongoing ImmuneRACE study (first 160 participants) plus 1,254 subjects from 6 global collaborators. The sample metadata nearly always contained a de-identified subject ID, COVID-19 status, age in years and sex. Where available, HLA class I and class II types were obtained from metadata supplied by the sample provider rather than from assay-based typing. Here is what the overall study found, with its caveats: How much clinical and demographic metadata was included differed by source and by participant, and the metadata was provided uncurated.

Including the terminal cysteine and phenylalanine, the CDR3 comprises 13 residues. CDR3 DNA is the only sequence kept; it has 39 bases, read in frame from the first base. A distance of 11 bases separates the germline ends of V and J, which lose 4 bases and 4 bases respectively. Via the germline V gene, CDR1 is MNHEY and CDR2 SVGEGT. TCRbeta CDR3 regions were amplified from genomic DNA by means of the immunoSEQ Assay, a bias-controlled multiplex PCR. The study's processing was this. Nucleated cell counts per sample were estimated from amplification of reference gene primers within the assay. To quantify the absolute abundance of each unique TCRbeta CDR3 rearrangement, sequence reads were collapsed and filtered. Productive Simpson clonality was computed per sample as the square root of Simpson's diversity index over productive rearrangements. TCRdb limited this immuneACCESS table to in-frame rearrangements with V and J called. A share of clones is missing; checked studies link under half to unresolved V genes, and the rest is unexplained. V and J calls and clone size are copied from that table; D and trimming were computed from the DNA. In all, the sample holds roughly 40,000 clones, and 85% to 90% of those were seen once. The ten largest clones take up roughly 12% of the sample.

The TCR sequence derives from a man in his 70s with acute or convalescent COVID-19. The specimen was peripheral blood. The V and J segments used are TRBV6-2 or TRBV6-3 and TRBJ2-7; possibly the D gene is TRBD2, per 6 matching bases. The nucleotide sequence is TGTGCCAGCAGTTGGGACTTACGGTACGAGCAGTACTTC. It translates as CASSWDLRYEQYF.